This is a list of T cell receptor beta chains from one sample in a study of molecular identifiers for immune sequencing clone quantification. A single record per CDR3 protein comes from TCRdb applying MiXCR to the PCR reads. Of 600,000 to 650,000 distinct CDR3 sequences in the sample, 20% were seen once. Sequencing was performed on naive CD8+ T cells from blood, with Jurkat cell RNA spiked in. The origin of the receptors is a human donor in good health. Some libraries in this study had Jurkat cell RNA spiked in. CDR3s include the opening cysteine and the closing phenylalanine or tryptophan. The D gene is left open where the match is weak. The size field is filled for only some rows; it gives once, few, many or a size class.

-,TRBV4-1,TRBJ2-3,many,CASSRLVLDTQYF,TGCGCCAGCAGCCGATTAGTCCTCGATACGCAGTATTTT
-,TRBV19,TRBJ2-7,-,CASSIRNRASGGEQYF,TGTGCCAGTAGTATCCGAAACAGGGCCTCTGGGGGCGAGCAGTACTTC
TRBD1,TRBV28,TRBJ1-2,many,CASRKPGQSYGYTF,TGTGCCAGCAGGAAACCGGGACAGTCCTATGGCTACACCTTC
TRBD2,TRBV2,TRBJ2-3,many,CASSGERGGSTDTQYF,TGTGCCAGCAGCGGAGAGCGGGGGGGCAGCACAGATACGCAGTATTTT
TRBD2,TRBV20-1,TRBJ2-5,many,CSANLIGLAGGPQETQYF,TGCAGTGCCAATCTTATTGGACTAGCGGGGGGGCCCCAAGAGACCCAGTACTTC
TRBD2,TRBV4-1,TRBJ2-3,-,CASSNSAASGVTDTQYF,TGCGCCAGCAGTAATTCTGCTGCTAGCGGGGTAACAGATACGCAGTATTTT
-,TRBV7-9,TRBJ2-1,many,CASSSSAIAESYNEQFF,TGTGCCAGCAGCTCATCGGCGATAGCGGAGTCCTACAATGAGCAGTTCTTC
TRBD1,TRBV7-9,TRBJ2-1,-,CASSPQGQGADEQFF,TGTGCCAGCAGCCCCCAGGGACAGGGTGCTGATGAGCAGTTCTTC
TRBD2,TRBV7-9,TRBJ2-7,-,CASSSTLTGGIQWGYEQYF,TGTGCCAGCAGCTCAACCCTGACGGGGGGTATACAGTGGGGCTACGAGCAGTACTTC
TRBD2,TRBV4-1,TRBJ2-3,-,CASSPGGVPDTQYF,TGCGCCAGCAGCCCGGGGGGGGTCCCAGATACGCAGTATTTT
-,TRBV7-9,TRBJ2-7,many,CASRGASVYEQYF,TGTGCCAGCAGGGGGGCTAGCGTATACGAGCAGTACTTC
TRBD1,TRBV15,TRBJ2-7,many,CATSSHRGTYEQYF,TGTGCCACCAGCAGCCACAGGGGTACCTACGAGCAGTACTTC
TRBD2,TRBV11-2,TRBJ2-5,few,CASSLNKLAGGPGQETQYF,TGTGCCAGCAGCTTAAACAAGCTAGCGGGAGGGCCGGGGCAAGAGACCCAGTACTTC
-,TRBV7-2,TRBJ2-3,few,CASSLWTNQDTQYF,TGTGCCAGCAGCTTATGGACTAATCAAGATACGCAGTATTTT
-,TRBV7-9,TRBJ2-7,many,CASSPPGVGYTYEQYF,TGTGCCAGCAGCCCGCCAGGGGTAGGCTATACCTACGAGCAGTACTTC
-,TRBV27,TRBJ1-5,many,CASSWTAYQPQHF,TGTGCCAGCAGTTGGACAGCGTATCAGCCCCAGCATTTT
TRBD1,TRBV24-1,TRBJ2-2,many,CATRETGEFTGELFF,TGTGCCACCAGGGAGACAGGGGAATTCACCGGGGAGCTGTTTTTT
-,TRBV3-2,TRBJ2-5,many,CASSPTGKQETQYF,TGTGCCAGCAGCCCGACAGGGAAACAAGAGACCCAGTACTTC
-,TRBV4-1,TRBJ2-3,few,CASSQGLYTPTDTQYF,TGCGCCAGCAGCCAAGGACTCTATACCCCCACAGATACGCAGTATTTT
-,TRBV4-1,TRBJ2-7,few,CASSGQGSSPLYEQYF,TGCGCCAGCAGCGGGCAGGGTAGTAGCCCCCTTTACGAGCAGTACTTC
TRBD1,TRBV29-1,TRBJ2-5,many,CSVFGGQAETQYF,TGCAGCGTTTTCGGGGGACAGGCAGAGACCCAGTACTTC
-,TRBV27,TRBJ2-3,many,CASSFRLAVADTQYF,TGTGCCAGCAGTTTTCGGTTAGCGGTGGCGGATACGCAGTATTTT
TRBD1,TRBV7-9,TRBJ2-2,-,CASSLADRGDTGELFF,TGTGCCAGCAGCTTAGCAGACAGGGGGGACACCGGGGAGCTGTTTTTT
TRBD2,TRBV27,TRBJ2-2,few,CASSSGTSSTGELFF,TGTGCCAGCAGTTCCGGGACTAGTAGCACCGGGGAGCTGTTTTTT
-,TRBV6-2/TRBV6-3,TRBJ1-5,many,CASSEGHNNQPQHF,TGTGCCAGCAGTGAGGGACACAACAATCAGCCCCAGCATTTT
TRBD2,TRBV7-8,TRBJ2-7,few,CASSPDPGLAGGGYEQYF,TGTGCCAGCAGCCCAGACCCGGGACTAGCGGGGGGGGGCTACGAGCAGTACTTC
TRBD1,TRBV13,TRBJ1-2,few,CASSFGQGNYGYTF,TGTGCCAGCAGCTTCGGACAGGGAAACTATGGCTACACCTTC
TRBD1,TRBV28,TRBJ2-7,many,CASSPRTGSYEQYF,TGTGCCAGCAGTCCGAGGACAGGCTCCTACGAGCAGTACTTC
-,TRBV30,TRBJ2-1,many,CAWSGLVLGKFF,TGTGCCTGGAGTGGTCTGGTTTTGGGAAAGTTCTTC
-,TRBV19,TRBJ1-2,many,CASSLGPDYGYTF,TGTGCCAGTAGCCTTGGTCCGGACTATGGCTACACCTTC
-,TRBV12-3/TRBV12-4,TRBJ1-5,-,CASNLNQPQHF,TGTGCCAGCAATCTAAATCAGCCCCAGCATTTT
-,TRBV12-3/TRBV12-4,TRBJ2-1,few,CASSSGPEQFF,TGTGCCAGCAGTTCAGGCCCCGAGCAGTTCTTC
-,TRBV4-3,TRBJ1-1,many,CASSQVAQRGTEAFF,TGCGCCAGCAGCCAAGTGGCCCAACGCGGCACTGAAGCTTTCTTT
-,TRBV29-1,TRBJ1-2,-,CSVTIDSRDKPWANYGYTF,TGCAGCGTCACCATTGATTCCCGTGACAAACCATGGGCTAACTATGGCTACACCTTC
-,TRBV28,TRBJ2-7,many,CASSFFRDSYEQYF,TGTGCCAGCAGTTTCTTCCGGGACTCCTACGAGCAGTACTTC
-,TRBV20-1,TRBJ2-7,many,CSAEQSFGDEQYF,TGCAGTGCTGAACAATCTTTCGGCGACGAGCAGTACTTC
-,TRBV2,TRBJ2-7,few,CASRNPRLSNEQYF,TGTGCCAGCAGAAACCCCCGGTTGAGCAACGAGCAGTACTTC
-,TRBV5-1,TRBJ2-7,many,CASSLVASSSYEQYF,TGCGCCAGCAGCTTGGTGGCATCGAGCTCCTACGAGCAGTACTTC
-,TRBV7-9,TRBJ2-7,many,CASSPGHRSYEQYF,TGTGCCAGCAGCCCGGGACACCGCTCCTACGAGCAGTACTTC
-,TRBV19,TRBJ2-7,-,CATGQIYEQYF,TGTGCCACCGGACAGATCTACGAGCAGTACTTC
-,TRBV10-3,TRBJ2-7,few,CAISHRDGPYEQYF,TGTGCCATCAGTCACCGGGACGGACCCTACGAGCAGTACTTC
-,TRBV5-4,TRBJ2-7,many,CASSPTSGRAASYEQYF,TGTGCCAGCAGCCCGACGAGTGGGCGGGCGGCCTCCTACGAGCAGTACTTC
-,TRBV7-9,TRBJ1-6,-,CASSSTRGGNSPLHF,TGTGCCAGCAGCTCCACACGGGGCGGCAATTCACCCCTCCACTTT
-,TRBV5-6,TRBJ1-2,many,CASSQARVDTYTF,TGTGCCAGCAGCCAGGCCAGGGTAGATACCTACACCTTC
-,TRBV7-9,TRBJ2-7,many,CASSPDPWEATHEQYF,TGTGCCAGCAGCCCAGATCCGTGGGAAGCCACCCACGAGCAGTACTTC
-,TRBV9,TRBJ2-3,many,CASSDRRTDTQYF,TGTGCCAGCTCCGACCGACGCACAGATACGCAGTATTTT
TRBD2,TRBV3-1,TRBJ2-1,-,CASSQPTPSGRSYNEQFF,TGTGCCAGCAGCCAGCCTACCCCTAGCGGGAGATCCTACAATGAGCAGTTCTTC
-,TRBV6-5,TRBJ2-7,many,CASSFLDRLYEQYF,TGTGCCAGCAGTTTCCTCGACAGACTATACGAGCAGTACTTC
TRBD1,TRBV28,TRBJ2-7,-,CASGLGTGVYEQYF,TGTGCCAGCGGTTTAGGGACAGGGGTTTACGAGCAGTACTTC
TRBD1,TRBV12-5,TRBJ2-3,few,CASGLPRGRPDTQYF,TGTGCTAGTGGTTTGCCTAGGGGGCGCCCAGATACGCAGTATTTT
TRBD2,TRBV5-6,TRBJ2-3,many,CASSLAVRLAGSDTQYF,TGTGCCAGCAGCTTGGCCGTTCGACTAGCGGGGTCTGATACGCAGTATTTT
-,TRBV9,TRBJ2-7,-,CASSGGYDYEQYF,TGTGCCAGCAGCGGGGGGTACGACTACGAGCAGTACTTC
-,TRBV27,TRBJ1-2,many,CASSLSVTEGYGYTF,TGTGCCAGCAGTTTATCAGTAACGGAAGGCTATGGCTACACCTTC
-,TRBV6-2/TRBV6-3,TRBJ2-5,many,CASSYGELGVVEQTQYF,TGTGCCAGCAGTTACGGGGAACTAGGCGTCGTGGAACAGACCCAGTACTTC
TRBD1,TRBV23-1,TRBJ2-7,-,CASSQAGTGRVATYEQYF,TGCGCCAGCAGTCAGGCCGGGACAGGCCGGGTGGCGACCTACGAGCAGTACTTC
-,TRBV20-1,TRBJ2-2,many,CSAREGGRNTGELFF,TGCAGTGCTAGAGAAGGAGGGAGGAACACCGGGGAGCTGTTTTTT
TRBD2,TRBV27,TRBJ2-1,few,CASSLRLAGTEQFF,TGTGCCAGCAGTTTACGACTAGCGGGGACCGAGCAGTTCTTC